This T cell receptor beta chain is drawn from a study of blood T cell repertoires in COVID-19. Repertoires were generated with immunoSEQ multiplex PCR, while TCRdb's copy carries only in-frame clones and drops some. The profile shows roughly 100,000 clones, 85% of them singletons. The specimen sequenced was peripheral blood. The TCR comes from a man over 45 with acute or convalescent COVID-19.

The CDR3 DNA is TGTGCCAGCAGCTTAGGGAGATATGGCTACACCTTC. Translating it yields CASSLGRYGYTF. The V call is TRBV7-9, the J call TRBJ1-2; D ambiguous. V lost 1 base and J lost 5, with 5 bases in between. The length of the CDR3 is 12 residues. Germline V gives CDR1 SEHNR, CDR2 FQNEAQ (reference sequence).